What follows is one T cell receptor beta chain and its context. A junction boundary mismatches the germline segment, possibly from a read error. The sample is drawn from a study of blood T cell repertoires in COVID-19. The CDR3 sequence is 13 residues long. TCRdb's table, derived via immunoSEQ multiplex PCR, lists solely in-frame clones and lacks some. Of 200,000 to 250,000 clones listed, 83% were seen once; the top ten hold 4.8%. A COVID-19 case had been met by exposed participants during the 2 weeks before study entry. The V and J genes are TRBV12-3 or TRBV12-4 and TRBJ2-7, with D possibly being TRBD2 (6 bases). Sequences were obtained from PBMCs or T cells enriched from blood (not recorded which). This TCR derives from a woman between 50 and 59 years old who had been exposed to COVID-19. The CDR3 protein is CASSLALGGISRF. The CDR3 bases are TGTGCCAGCAGTTTAGCGCTCGGGGGAATATCTCGATTC.